Given below is one T cell receptor (beta chain) in context. Measured with immunoSEQ multiplex PCR; TCRdb has only the in-frame clones, and not every one. The table has roughly 250,000 clones, approximately 90% seen once. The data originate from a study of blood T cell repertoires in COVID-19. Study overall: PBMCs, B-cell-depleted T cells, or T cells provided the cDNA or gDNA that made up the material.

Adults between roughly 18 and 95 years of age took part from 24 US areas. Allocation to cohorts depended on clinical history reported by the participants. Donors of Cohort 3 who recovered were those that had two negative PCRs, clearance, or symptom resolution. The CDR3 is 17 residues long. Looked up from germline, CDR1 is MNHEY and CDR2 is SMNVEV (reference sequence). V gave up 6 bases and J gave up 5 bases, with 23 bases separating them. The rearrangement uses TRBV27 and TRBJ2-1; possibly TRBD2 for D (7 bases). Source material: PBMCs or T cells enriched from blood (not recorded which). The sequence derives from a man aged 35-49 years who had recovered from COVID-19. The CDR3 sequence is CASSRDGRGGGHNEQFF. In DNA, the CDR3 is TGTGCCAGCAGCCGCGACGGCCGTGGCGGGGGCCACAATGAGCAGTTCTTC.